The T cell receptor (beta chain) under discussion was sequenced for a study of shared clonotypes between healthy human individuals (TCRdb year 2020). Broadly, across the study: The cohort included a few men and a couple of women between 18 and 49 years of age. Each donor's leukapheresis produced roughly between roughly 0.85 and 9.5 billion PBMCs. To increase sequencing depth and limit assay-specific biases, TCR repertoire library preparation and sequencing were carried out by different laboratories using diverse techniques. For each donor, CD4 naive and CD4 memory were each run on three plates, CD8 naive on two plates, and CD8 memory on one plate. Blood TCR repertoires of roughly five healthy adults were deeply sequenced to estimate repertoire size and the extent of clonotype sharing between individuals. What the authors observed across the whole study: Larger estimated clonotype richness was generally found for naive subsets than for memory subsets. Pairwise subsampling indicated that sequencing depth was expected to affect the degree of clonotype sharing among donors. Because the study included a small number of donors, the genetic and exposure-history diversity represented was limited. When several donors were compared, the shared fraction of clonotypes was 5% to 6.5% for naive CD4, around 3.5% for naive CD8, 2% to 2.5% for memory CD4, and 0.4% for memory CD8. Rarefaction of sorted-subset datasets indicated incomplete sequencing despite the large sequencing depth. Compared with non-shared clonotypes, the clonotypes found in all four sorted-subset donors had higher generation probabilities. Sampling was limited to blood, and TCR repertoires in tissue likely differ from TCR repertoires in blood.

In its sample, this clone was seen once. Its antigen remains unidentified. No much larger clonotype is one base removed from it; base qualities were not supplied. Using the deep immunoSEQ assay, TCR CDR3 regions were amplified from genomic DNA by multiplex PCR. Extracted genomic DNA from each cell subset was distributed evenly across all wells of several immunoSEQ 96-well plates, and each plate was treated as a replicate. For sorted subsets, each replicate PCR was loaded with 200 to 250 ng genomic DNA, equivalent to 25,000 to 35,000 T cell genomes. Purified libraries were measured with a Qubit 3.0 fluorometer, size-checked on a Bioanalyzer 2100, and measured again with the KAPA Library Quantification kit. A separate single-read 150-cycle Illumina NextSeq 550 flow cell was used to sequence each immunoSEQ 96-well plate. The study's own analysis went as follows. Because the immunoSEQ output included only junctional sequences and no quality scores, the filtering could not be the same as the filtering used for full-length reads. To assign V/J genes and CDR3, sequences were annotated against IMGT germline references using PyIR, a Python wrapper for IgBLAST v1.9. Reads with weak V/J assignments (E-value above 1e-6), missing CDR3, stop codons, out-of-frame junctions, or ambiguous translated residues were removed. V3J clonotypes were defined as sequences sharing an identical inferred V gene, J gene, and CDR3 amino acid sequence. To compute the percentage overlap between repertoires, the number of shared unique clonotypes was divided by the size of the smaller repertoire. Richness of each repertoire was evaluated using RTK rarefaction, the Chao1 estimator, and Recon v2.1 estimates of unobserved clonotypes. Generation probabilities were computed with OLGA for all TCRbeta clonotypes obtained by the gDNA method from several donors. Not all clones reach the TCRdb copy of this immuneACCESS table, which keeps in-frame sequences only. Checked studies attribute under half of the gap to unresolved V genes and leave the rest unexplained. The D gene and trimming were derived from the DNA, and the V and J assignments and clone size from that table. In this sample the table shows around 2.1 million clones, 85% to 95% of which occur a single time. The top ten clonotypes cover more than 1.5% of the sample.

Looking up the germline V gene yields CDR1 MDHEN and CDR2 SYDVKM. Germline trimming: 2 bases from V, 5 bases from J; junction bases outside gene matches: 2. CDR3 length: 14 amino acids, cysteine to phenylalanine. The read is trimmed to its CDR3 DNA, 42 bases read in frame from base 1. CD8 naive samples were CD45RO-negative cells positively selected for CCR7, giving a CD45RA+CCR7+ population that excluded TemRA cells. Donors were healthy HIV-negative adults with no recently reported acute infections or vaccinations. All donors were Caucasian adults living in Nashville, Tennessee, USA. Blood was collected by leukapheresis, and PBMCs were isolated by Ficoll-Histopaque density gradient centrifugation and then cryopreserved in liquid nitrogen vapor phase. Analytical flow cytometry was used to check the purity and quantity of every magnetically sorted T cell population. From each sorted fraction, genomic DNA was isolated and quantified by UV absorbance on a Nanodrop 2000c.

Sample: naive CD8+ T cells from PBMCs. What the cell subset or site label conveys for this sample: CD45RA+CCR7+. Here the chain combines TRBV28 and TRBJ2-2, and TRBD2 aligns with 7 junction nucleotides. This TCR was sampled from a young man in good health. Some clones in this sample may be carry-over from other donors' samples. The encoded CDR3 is CASSLLAETGELFF. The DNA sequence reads TGTGCCAGCAGTTTACTAGCGGAGACCGGGGAGCTGTTTTTT.